The 29 T cell receptor beta chains below come from one sample, sequenced in a study of T cell responses to AZD1222 COVID-19 vaccine. The method was immunoSEQ multiplex PCR; TCRdb's version includes in-frame clones alone and lacks a portion of them. The repertoire holds 120,000 to 150,000 clones, with approximately 88% as singletons. This sample comprised peripheral blood, obtained 28 days after the second dose of the MenACWY control vaccine. These receptors came from an adult who received the MenACWY meningococcal vaccine as a control.

V gene TRBV5-1 combines with J gene TRBJ2-1; the D gene is possibly TRBD2 (6 bases). Germline CDR1 is SGHRS and CDR2 is YFSETQ. The length of the CDR3 is 17 residues. V gave up 3 bases and J gave up 6 bases, with 22 bases separating them. Here the CDR3 DNA reads TGCGCCAGCAGCTCGGGTCTGGGGGGAACGCCGGGCAATGAGCAGTTCTTC. Translation gives CASSSGLGGTPGNEQFF. Using reference TRBV5-1 and TRBJ2-1 for the parts outside the CDR3, the full variable domain is KAGVTQTPRYLIKTRGQQVTLSCSPISGHRSVSWYQQTPGQGLQFLFEYFSETQRNKGNFPGRFSGRQFSNSRSEMNVSTLELGDSALYLCASSSGLGGTPGNEQFFGPGTRLTVL.

The chain links TRBV7-3 to TRBJ2-7, with D unclear. The V and J ends lost 3 bases and 6 bases respectively, with 12 bases between them. The length of the CDR3 is 13 residues. Germline loops: CDR1 SGHTA, CDR2 FQGTGA. DNA of the CDR3: TGTGCCAGCAGCTTGACTTATACTTCCGAGCAGTACTTC. It yields the protein CASSLTYTSEQYF.

The chain is built from TRBV4-1 and TRBJ2-7; 7 nucleotides align to TRBD1. This CDR3 is built from 15 residues. V shed 4 bases and J 0 bases; nucleotides not matched to a gene: 6. Germline V lookup: CDR1 MGHRA, CDR2 YSYEKL. The CDR3 reads CASSLGTASSYEQYF. The CDR3 DNA is TGCGCCAGCAGCCTGGGGACAGCGAGCTCCTACGAGCAGTACTTC.

V is TRBV12-3 or TRBV12-4 and J is TRBJ2-3; D is perhaps TRBD2 (6 bases). The CDR3 is made up of 13 amino acids. The ends were cut back, 5 bases at V and 6 bases at J, with 12 bases in the middle. The CDR3 is CASSRTIGDTQYF. The CDR3 nucleotides are TGTGCCAGCAGTCGGACTATTGGGGATACGCAGTATTTT.

The chain links TRBV6-5 to TRBJ1-1; 9 nucleotides match TRBD1. Germline trimming cut 6 bases from V and 1 base from J; bases unmatched to any gene: 3. The CDR3 runs to 14 residues. CDR1 and CDR2 (germline): MNHEY, SVGAGI. Written as DNA, the CDR3 is TGTGCCAGCAGACTACAGGGGGCGAACACTGAAGCTTTCTTT. Translated, it gives CASRLQGANTEAFF.

This chain joins TRBV21-1 and TRBJ1-1. TRBV21-1 is a pseudogene. This CDR3 is built from 13 residues. CDR3 bases: TGTGCCAGCAGCCCCCCCGGGAACACTGAAGCTTTCTTT. Protein product: CASSPPGNTEAFF.

The chain uses TRBV14 and TRBJ2-7, with D maybe TRBD1 (6 bases). The CDR3 length is 14 residues. Trimming pared 4 bases from V and 3 bases from J, leaving 13 bases between. CDR1 and CDR2 (germline): SGHDN, FVKESK. The CDR3: CASSRRDTIYEQYF. The CDR3 DNA reads as TGTGCCAGCAGCCGCCGGGACACTATCTACGAGCAGTACTTC.

Only one count was recorded for this clone. The gene calls are TRBV7-2 and TRBJ2-3, with unresolved D. There are 11 residues in the CDR3. Between the trimmed V and J ends, which lost 5 bases and 7 bases, there was a span of 7 bases. Germline values: CDR1 SGHTA, CDR2 FQGNSA. CDR3 region: CASSPANTQYF. In DNA, the CDR3 is TGTGCCAGCAGCCCCGCTAATACGCAGTATTTT.

In DNA form, the CDR3 reads TGTGCCAGCAGCTTGGTGGCAGGGTTTACGTACTCTGGAAACACCATATATTTT. Translation gives CASSLVAGFTYSGNTIYF. The chain has TRBV5-5 and TRBJ1-3, with a possible D match to TRBD1 (5 bases). CDR1 SGHKS and CDR2 YYEKEE come from the germline V gene (reference sequence). This CDR3 contains 18 residues. V was trimmed by 0 bases and J by 0 bases, leaving 16 bases between them.

The rearrangement joins TRBV5-1 to TRBJ2-2; possibly TRBD2 for D (6 bases). CDR1 SGHRS and CDR2 YFSETQ come from the germline V gene. There are 14 residues in the CDR3. V lost 0 bases to trimming and J lost 6 bases, with 9 bases between them. This CDR3 reads CASSLAREPGELFF. The CDR3 region has the DNA TGCGCCAGCAGCTTGGCCCGGGAGCCCGGGGAGCTGTTTTTT.

CDR3 nucleotide sequence: TGTGCCAGCAGTTACTCGACGGGGGGGCTGAAGACCCAGTACTTC. Amino acids: CASSYSTGGLKTQYF. This chain joins TRBV6-2 or TRBV6-3 and TRBJ2-5; the match to TRBD2 covers 8 bases. The V gene's germline CDR1 is MNHEY and CDR2 SVGEGT. V shed 0 bases and J 6 bases; nucleotides not matched to a gene: 6. The CDR3 runs 15 residues.

In its sample, this clone was seen once. This chain's CDR3 is CASSVLAGGLGDTQYF. The DNA of the CDR3 is TGTGCCAGCAGCGTGCTAGCGGGAGGGCTTGGAGATACGCAGTATTTT. This chain uses TRBV9 with TRBJ2-3; 12 bases are shared with TRBD2. The CDR3 extends over 16 amino acids. Germline trimming cut 2 bases from V and 5 bases from J; bases unmatched to any gene: 6. Germline lookup yields CDR1 SGDLS and CDR2 YYNGEE.

The chain recombines TRBV4-3 with TRBJ1-1; no reliable D call. CDR3 length: 14 residues. Deletions cut 0 bases from V and 8 bases from J, with 13 bases between. Germline loops: CDR1 LGHNA, CDR2 YSLEER. CDR3 residues: CASSQDRVSMEAFF. In DNA, the CDR3 is TGCGCCAGCAGCCAAGATCGAGTCAGCATGGAAGCTTTCTTT.

This clone was found once. This chain joins TRBV5-6 and TRBJ2-7; 7 nucleotides line up with TRBD1. Per the germline V gene, CDR1 is SGHDT and CDR2 is YYEEEE. CDR3 length equals 13 residues. V shed 7 bases, J shed 2 bases, and the junction held 6 bases outside the gene matches. The DNA for the CDR3 is TGTGCCAGCCACAGGGGTAGGACCTACGAGCAGTACTTC. Amino acids: CASHRGRTYEQYF.

The V gene is TRBV7-2, the J gene TRBJ1-1; no clear D gene. The germline V gene has CDR1 SGHTA and CDR2 FQGNSA. The V and J ends lost 11 bases and 4 bases respectively, with 17 bases between them. The CDR3 contains 13 residues. The CDR3 protein is CAASTLLGTEAFF. The CDR3 DNA sequence: TGTGCCGCTAGCACGCTGTTAGGCACTGAAGCTTTCTTT.

The chain is built from TRBV29-1 and TRBJ1-1; unclear D gene. The CDR3 runs to 14 residues. CDR1 is SQVTM, CDR2 ANQGSEA, per germline. Trimming removed 5 bases at V and 3 bases at J, with 16 bases between. CDR3 sequence (DNA): TGCAGCGTTAAACCGGCAGGCGGGGACACTGAAGCTTTCTTT. Residues: CSVKPAGGDTEAFF.

This clone was detected once. V and J are TRBV21-1 and TRBJ2-7. TRBV21-1 is marked as a pseudogene. The CDR3 is 9 amino acids. In nucleotides, the CDR3 is TGTGCCAGCAACTACGAGCAGTACTTC. It codes for CASNYEQYF.

The chain is built from TRBV20-1 and TRBJ1-1; perhaps TRBD1 as D (5 bases). Germline V gives CDR1 DFQATT, CDR2 SNEGSKA (reference sequence). Trimming left V 8 bases short and J 7 bases short, with 11 bases between. The CDR3 covers 10 residues. CDR3 DNA: TGCAGTTTTGCGGGGGTTGAAGCTTTCTTT. It codes for CSFAGVEAFF.

The rearrangement uses TRBV5-1 and TRBJ2-1; TRBD1 matches 8 bases. The CDR3 length is 15 residues. J lost 4 bases, V lost 6 bases, and 9 bases had no gene match. Per the germline V gene, CDR1 is SGHRS and CDR2 is YFSETQ. This CDR3 is CASNQGQGFYNEQFF. The CDR3 DNA is TGCGCCAGCAATCAAGGACAGGGATTTTACAATGAGCAGTTCTTC.

This clone was seen more than once but under ten times. V is TRBV11-2 and J is TRBJ2-1; TRBD2 aligns across 10 bases. V shed 5 bases, J shed 6 bases, and the junction held 10 bases outside the gene matches. This CDR3 contains 16 residues. Germline CDR1 SGHAT, CDR2 FQNNGV. This CDR3 reads CASSRLASGRFNEQFF. Here the CDR3 DNA reads TGTGCCAGCAGCCGATTGGCTAGCGGGAGATTCAATGAGCAGTTCTTC.

This rearrangement joins TRBV7-9 to TRBJ2-2, with D unresolved. Trimming left V 5 bases short and J 9 bases short, with 19 bases between. CDR1 SEHNR and CDR2 FQNEAQ come from the germline V gene (reference sequence). The CDR3 length is 15 residues. As DNA, the CDR3 is TGTGCCAGCAGCCCCCCGGAACAGCATTCTAGGGAGCTGTTTTTT. Translated: CASSPPEQHSRELFF.

This sequence joins TRBV19 and TRBJ2-5, with D possibly TRBD2 on 5 matching bases. Trimming pared 7 bases from V and 3 bases from J, leaving 15 bases between. The CDR3 is 14 residues long. The V gene's germline CDR1 is LNHDA and CDR2 SQIVND (reference sequence). The CDR3 DNA follows: TGTGCCAGTAATCCCCGCGGGCTTAAAGAGACCCAGTACTTC. Encoded protein: CASNPRGLKETQYF.

The chain is built from TRBV27 and TRBJ2-7; D may be TRBD2 (6 bases). The germline V and J ends were trimmed by 5 bases and 4 bases, with 9 bases remaining between them. CDR1 and CDR2 from the germline V gene are MNHEY and SMNVEV (reference sequence). CDR3 length: 12 residues. Here the CDR3 reads CASSRDFYEQYF. CDR3 DNA: TGTGCCAGCAGTCGGGACTTTTACGAGCAGTACTTC.

This clone has only one observation. This chain connects TRBV5-4 to TRBJ1-5; D ambiguous. The CDR3 sequence is 13 residues long. Trimming shortened V by 2 bases and J by 7 bases, and 10 bases separated the two germline ends. The germline CDR1 and CDR2 sequences are SGHNT and YYREEE (reference sequence). The CDR3 loop is CASSFDPGQPQHF. The CDR3 coding sequence is TGTGCCAGCAGCTTTGACCCAGGCCAGCCCCAGCATTTT.

V and J are TRBV4-3 and TRBJ1-2, with D perhaps matching TRBD1 (6 bases). Per germline, CDR1 LGHNA and CDR2 YSLEER. Trimming pared 1 base from V and 6 bases from J, leaving 12 bases between. The CDR3 length is 14 residues. Here the CDR3 DNA reads TGCGCCAGCAGCCAAGTCGGGGGGCAAAATGGCTACACCTTC. Its protein product is CASSQVGGQNGYTF.

On this clone itself: This sample also contains other DNA sequences that code for the same CDR3. The chain couples TRBV19 to TRBJ1-3, with a possible D match to TRBD1 (5 bases). The CDR3 contains 13 residues. V lost 5 bases and J 0 bases, leaving 5 bases between the germline ends. Germline V gene data show CDR1 as LNHDA and CDR2 as SQIVND (reference sequence). The CDR3 DNA reads TGTGCCAGTAGTCAGGGCTCTGGAAACACCATATATTTT. Amino acid sequence: CASSQGSGNTIYF.

The rearrangement joins TRBV7-9 to TRBJ1-6; maybe TRBD1 (6 bases). The V and J ends lost 5 bases and 13 bases respectively, with 18 bases between them. Germline CDR1 SEHNR, CDR2 FQNEAQ (reference sequence). The CDR3 has 14 residues. CDR3 residues: CASSHREGGTPLHF. The CDR3 bases are TGTGCCAGCAGCCACCGAGAGGGGGGAACCCCCCTCCACTTT.

The rearrangement links TRBV18 to TRBJ2-7; the match to TRBD2 covers 14 bases. V dropped 2 bases and J dropped 10; count of bases not matched to a gene: 4. This CDR3 region has 14 residues. CDR1 KGHSH and CDR2 LQKENI come from the germline V gene. CDR3: CASSPSGLAGEQYF. CDR3 in DNA: TGTGCCAGCTCACCATCGGGACTAGCGGGAGAACAGTACTTC.

The J gene is TRBJ1-2, the V gene TRBV4-1, with 9 bases fitting TRBD1. CDR3 size: 14 residues. Germline V gene lookup returns CDR1 MGHRA and CDR2 YSYEKL. Trimming cost V 6 bases and J 5 bases; bases outside gene matches: 7. This CDR3 is CASRPGTGIYGYTF. Written as DNA, the CDR3 is TGCGCCAGCAGACCCGGGACAGGGATATATGGCTACACCTTC.